The 13 T cell receptor beta chains presented below share a single source sample, sequenced in a study of cytomegalovirus exposure and HLA in healthy donors. Primers: 60 Vbeta forward and 13 Jbeta reverse. The repertoire was sequenced with immunoSEQ multiplex PCR; TCRdb's copy has only in-frame clones and lacks some. Altogether about 150,000 clones are present, more than 70% being singletons, with the ten largest covering 3% to 3.5%. Sequencing was performed on PBMCs. The receptors stem from a male donor in good health and CMV-seronegative.

The chain has TRBV7-2 and TRBJ2-4, with D hard to call. The CDR3 sequence is 13 residues long. CDR1 is SGHTA, CDR2 FQGNSA, per germline. The V gene lost 4 bases and the J gene lost 4 bases, with 8 bases spanning the gap. The CDR3 DNA follows: TGTGCCAGCAGCTCCCGGGTTAAAAACATTCAGTACTTC. It translates to CASSSRVKNIQYF.

This rearrangement joins TRBV7-3 to TRBJ2-3, with a possible D match to TRBD1 (5 bases). Germline CDR1 SGHTA, CDR2 FQGTGA. CDR3 size: 14 residues. The V and J ends lost 3 bases and 0 bases respectively, with 7 bases between them. CDR3 loop: CASSFDSSTDTQYF. The DNA for the CDR3 is TGTGCCAGCAGCTTTGACAGTAGCACAGATACGCAGTATTTT.

This sequence joins TRBV5-1 and TRBJ1-5, with unresolved D. Trimming removed 0 bases at V and 8 bases at J, with 12 bases between. The CDR3 contains 14 residues. Germline lookup yields CDR1 SGHRS and CDR2 YFSETQ. The CDR3 loop reads CASSLGGWGEPQHF. The CDR3 region has the DNA TGCGCCAGCAGCTTGGGTGGGTGGGGAGAGCCCCAGCATTTT.

The rearrangement uses TRBV5-1 and TRBJ1-1, with D perhaps TRBD1 (5 bases). This CDR3 comprises 16 residues. The V gene's germline CDR1 is SGHRS and CDR2 YFSETQ. Trimming pared 4 bases from V and 3 bases from J, leaving 19 bases between. The CDR3 sequence is CASSPGRGGFDTEAFF. The CDR3 nucleotides are TGCGCCAGCAGCCCTGGGAGGGGTGGGTTCGACACTGAAGCTTTCTTT.

The rearrangement uses TRBV29-1 and TRBJ1-3; 8 nucleotides align to TRBD1. The CDR3 length is 13 residues. Germline V CDR1 and CDR2: SQVTM, ANQGSEA. Trimming took 6 bases from V and 2 from J; bases not matched to a gene: 3. The CDR3 nucleotides read TGCAGCGTGGCACAGGGGGCTGGAAACACCATATATTTT. Translated, it gives CSVAQGAGNTIYF.

The count of this clone is one. J is TRBJ1-1 and V is TRBV27, with 9 nucleotides matching TRBD1. CDR1 and CDR2 (germline): MNHEY, SMNVEV (reference sequence). The CDR3 length is 14 residues. Trimming removed 2 bases from V and 12 bases from J; junction bases left unmatched: 10. The CDR3 sequence: CASSLSGTGTISFF. The CDR3 bases are TGTGCCAGCAGTTTAAGCGGGACAGGGACGATATCTTTCTTT.

This clone was seen more than once but under ten times. The CDR3 region is CASSGLSSPSSYNEQFF. The CDR3 bases are TGTGCCAGCAGTGGGCTGAGCTCACCGAGCTCCTACAATGAGCAGTTCTTC. V gene TRBV27 combines with J gene TRBJ2-1; D ambiguous. The CDR3 consists of 17 residues. Per the germline V gene, CDR1 is MNHEY and CDR2 is SMNVEV (reference sequence). Trimming took off 5 bases at V and 0 bases at J, with 17 bases between the two ends.

The CDR3 here is CASSRLRVYTPYEQYF. CDR3 DNA: TGTGCCAGCAGCCGCCTCAGGGTTTATACGCCCTACGAGCAGTACTTC. The chain links TRBV11-2 to TRBJ2-7, with D perhaps TRBD1 (5 bases). CDR1 is SGHAT, CDR2 FQNNGV, per germline. The CDR3 is made up of 16 amino acids. V was cut by 5 bases and J by 2 bases, with 19 bases left in between.

The genes are TRBV28 and TRBJ1-1; D gene uncertain. Germline V lookup: CDR1 MDHEN, CDR2 SYDVKM. V lost 3 bases, J lost 11 bases, and 10 bases lay in between. This CDR3 contains 11 residues. The CDR3, as DNA: TGTGCCAGCAGTTTCTCGGCAGCGGCTTTCTTT. Translation gives CASSFSAAAFF.

The table lists this clone with a count of one. The V and J genes are TRBV5-1 and TRBJ1-4, with TRBD1 matching over 7 bases. Germline V gene lookup returns CDR1 SGHRS and CDR2 YFSETQ. The CDR3 covers 16 residues. The V and J ends lost 4 bases and 0 bases, in that order; junction bases with no gene match: 6. The CDR3 region has the DNA TGCGCCAGCAGCACCGGACAGGCTTCAACTAATGAAAAACTGTTTTTT. As protein: CASSTGQASTNEKLFF.

The V gene is TRBV7-3, the J gene TRBJ2-3; D gene uncertain. V was shortened by 3 bases and J by 5 bases, with 9 bases between the two germline ends. Per the germline V gene, CDR1 is SGHTA and CDR2 is FQGTGA. The CDR3 loop spans 13 amino acids. The CDR3 bases are TGTGCCAGCAGCTTCCAGGCCATAGATACGCAGTATTTT. Residues: CASSFQAIDTQYF.

There are a few counts of this clone. The rearrangement links TRBV5-1 to TRBJ2-3, with TRBD1 matching over 9 bases. The ends lost 7 bases at V and 4 bases at J; junction bases unmatched: 4. The germline gives CDR1 SGHRS, CDR2 YFSETQ. There are 13 residues in the CDR3. The CDR3: CASGTGSSDTQYF. As DNA, the CDR3 is TGCGCCAGCGGGACAGGGAGCTCAGATACGCAGTATTTT. Using reference TRBV5-1 and TRBJ2-3 for the parts outside the CDR3, the full variable domain is KAGVTQTPRYLIKTRGQQVTLSCSPISGHRSVSWYQQTPGQGLQFLFEYFSETQRNKGNFPGRFSGRQFSNSRSEMNVSTLELGDSALYLCASGTGSSDTQYFGPGTRLTVL.

The chain has TRBV19 and TRBJ2-1, with D possibly matching TRBD1 (5 bases). CDR1 and CDR2 from the germline V gene are LNHDA and SQIVND (reference sequence). Trimming cost V 5 bases and J 6 bases, with 17 bases left between them. This CDR3 is 15 amino acids long. The CDR3 region is CASSYRTSVRNEQFF. The CDR3 DNA reads as TGTGCCAGTAGTTATCGGACATCTGTCCGCAATGAGCAGTTCTTC.